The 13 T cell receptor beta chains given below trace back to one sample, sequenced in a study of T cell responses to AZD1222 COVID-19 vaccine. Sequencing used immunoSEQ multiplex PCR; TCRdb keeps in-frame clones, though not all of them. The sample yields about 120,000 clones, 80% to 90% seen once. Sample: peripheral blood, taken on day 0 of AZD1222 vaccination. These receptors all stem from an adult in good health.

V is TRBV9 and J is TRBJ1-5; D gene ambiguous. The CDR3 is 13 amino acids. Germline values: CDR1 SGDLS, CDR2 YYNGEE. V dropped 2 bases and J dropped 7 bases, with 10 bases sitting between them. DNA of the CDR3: TGTGCCAGCAGCGTCGAGGGCGACCAGCCCCAGCATTTT. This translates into CASSVEGDQPQHF.

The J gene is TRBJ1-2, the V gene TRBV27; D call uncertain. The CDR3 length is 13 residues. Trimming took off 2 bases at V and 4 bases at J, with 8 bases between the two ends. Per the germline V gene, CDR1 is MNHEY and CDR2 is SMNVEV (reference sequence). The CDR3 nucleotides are TGTGCCAGCAGTTTAGATCAACGCTATGGCTACACCTTC. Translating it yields CASSLDQRYGYTF.

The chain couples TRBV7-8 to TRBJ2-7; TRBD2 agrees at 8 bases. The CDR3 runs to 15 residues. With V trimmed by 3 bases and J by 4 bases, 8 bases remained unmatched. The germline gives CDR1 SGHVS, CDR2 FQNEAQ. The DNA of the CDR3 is TGTGCCAGCAGCTTTCGCCCTAGCGGGCTATACGAGCAGTACTTC. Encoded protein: CASSFRPSGLYEQYF.

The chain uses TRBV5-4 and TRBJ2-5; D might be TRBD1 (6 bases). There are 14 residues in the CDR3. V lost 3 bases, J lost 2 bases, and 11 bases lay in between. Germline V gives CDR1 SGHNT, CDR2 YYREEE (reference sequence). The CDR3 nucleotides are TGTGCCAGCAGCTCGACAGGATATCAAGAGACCCAGTACTTC. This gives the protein CASSSTGYQETQYF.

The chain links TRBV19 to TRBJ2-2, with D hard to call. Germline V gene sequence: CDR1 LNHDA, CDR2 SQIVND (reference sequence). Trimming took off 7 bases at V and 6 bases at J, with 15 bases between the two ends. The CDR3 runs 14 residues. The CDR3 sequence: CASTETRQAGELFF. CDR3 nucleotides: TGTGCCAGTACCGAGACCCGCCAGGCCGGGGAGCTGTTTTTT.

The chain's CDR3 is CAISVGQGKIDGYTF. Here the CDR3 DNA reads TGTGCCATCAGTGTTGGGCAGGGGAAGATCGATGGCTACACCTTC. This sequence joins TRBV10-3 and TRBJ1-2, with D possibly TRBD1 on 6 matching bases. V was cut by 4 bases and J by 6 bases, with 18 bases left in between. CDR1 ENHRY and CDR2 SYGVKD come from the germline V gene. This CDR3 has 15 residues.

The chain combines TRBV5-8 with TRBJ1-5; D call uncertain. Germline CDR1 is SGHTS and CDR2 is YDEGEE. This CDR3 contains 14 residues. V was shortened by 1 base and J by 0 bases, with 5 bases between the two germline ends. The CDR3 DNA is TGTGCCAGCAGCTTGCTGTATAGCAATCAGCCCCAGCATTTT. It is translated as CASSLLYSNQPQHF.

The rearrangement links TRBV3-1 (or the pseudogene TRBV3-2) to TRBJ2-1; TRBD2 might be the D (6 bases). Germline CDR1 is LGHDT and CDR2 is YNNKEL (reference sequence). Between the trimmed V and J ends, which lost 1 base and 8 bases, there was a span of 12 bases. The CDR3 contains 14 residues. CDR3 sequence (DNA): TGTGCCAGCAGCCAAGTCGGAGGGGCCTATGAGCAGTTCTTC. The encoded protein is CASSQVGGAYEQFF.

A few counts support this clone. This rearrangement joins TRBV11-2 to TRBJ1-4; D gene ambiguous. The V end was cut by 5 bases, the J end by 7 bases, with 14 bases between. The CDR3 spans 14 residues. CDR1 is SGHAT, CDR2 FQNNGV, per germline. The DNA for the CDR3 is TGTGCCAGCAGCCCAGGTCTTCGGGTTGAAAAACTGTTTTTT. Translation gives CASSPGLRVEKLFF.

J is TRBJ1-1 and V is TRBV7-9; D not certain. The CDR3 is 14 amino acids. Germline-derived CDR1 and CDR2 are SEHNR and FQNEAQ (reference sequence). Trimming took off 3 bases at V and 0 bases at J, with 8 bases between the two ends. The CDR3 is CASSFLEVNTEAFF. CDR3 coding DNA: TGTGCCAGCAGCTTCCTGGAAGTGAACACTGAAGCTTTCTTT.

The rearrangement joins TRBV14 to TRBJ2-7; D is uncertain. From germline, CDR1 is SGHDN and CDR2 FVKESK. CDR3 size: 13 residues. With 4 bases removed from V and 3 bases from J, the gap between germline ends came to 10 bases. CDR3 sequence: CASSPRYRYEQYF. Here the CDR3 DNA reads TGTGCCAGCAGCCCCCGTTACCGCTACGAGCAGTACTTC.

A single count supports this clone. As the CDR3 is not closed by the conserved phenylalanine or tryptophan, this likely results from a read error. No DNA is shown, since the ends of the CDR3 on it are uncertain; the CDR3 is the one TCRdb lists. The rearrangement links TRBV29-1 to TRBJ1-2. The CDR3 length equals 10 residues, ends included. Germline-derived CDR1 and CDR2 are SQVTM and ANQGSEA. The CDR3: CSVDERAQFV.

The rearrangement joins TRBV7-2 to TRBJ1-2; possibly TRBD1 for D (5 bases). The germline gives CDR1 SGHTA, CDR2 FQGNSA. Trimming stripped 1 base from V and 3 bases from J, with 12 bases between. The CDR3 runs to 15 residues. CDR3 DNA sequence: TGTGCCAGCAGCTTAGGGGGCCAAGGCCACTATGGCTACACCTTC. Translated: CASSLGGQGHYGYTF.